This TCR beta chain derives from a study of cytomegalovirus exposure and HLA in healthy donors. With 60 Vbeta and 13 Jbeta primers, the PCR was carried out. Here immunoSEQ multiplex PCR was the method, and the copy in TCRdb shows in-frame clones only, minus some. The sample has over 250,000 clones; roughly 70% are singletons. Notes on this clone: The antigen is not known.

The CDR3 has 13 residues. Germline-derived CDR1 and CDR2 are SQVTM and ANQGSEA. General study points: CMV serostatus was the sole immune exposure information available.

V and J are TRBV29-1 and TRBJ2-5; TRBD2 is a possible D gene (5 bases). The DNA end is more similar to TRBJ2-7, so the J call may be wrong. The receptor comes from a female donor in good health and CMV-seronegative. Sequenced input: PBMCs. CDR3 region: CSVEEPGYYEQYF. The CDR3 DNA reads TGCAGCGTTGAAGAGCCGGGGTACTACGAGCAGTACTTC.